The 27 T cell receptor beta chains listed next were all sequenced from one sample in a study of blood T cell repertoires in COVID-19. Sequencing used immunoSEQ multiplex PCR; TCRdb keeps in-frame clones, though not all of them. The table lists about 46,000 clones, about 85% of them singletons. What was sequenced was PBMCs or T cells enriched from blood (not recorded which). These receptors originate from a woman aged 50 to 60 who had recovered from COVID-19.

The V gene is TRBV6-6, the J gene TRBJ1-1, with 9 bases lining up with TRBD1. Germline V gene data show CDR1 as MNHNY and CDR2 as SVGAGI (reference sequence). CDR3 length equals 13 residues. V shed 7 bases, J shed 12 bases, and the junction held 12 bases outside the gene matches. The chain's CDR3 is CASTQATGGTTFF. The CDR3, as DNA: TGTGCCAGCACTCAGGCGACAGGGGGTACGACTTTCTTT.

This clone occurred a few times. This chain uses TRBV4-3 with TRBJ1-4; no firm D call. From germline, CDR1 is LGHNA and CDR2 YSLEER. The ends were cut back, 1 base at V and 5 bases at J, with 14 bases in the middle. CDR3 length: 16 residues. CDR3 nucleotides: TGCGCCAGCAGCCAAGTAAGGTCGGGAGGGAATGAAAAACTGTTTTTT. This gives the protein CASSQVRSGGNEKLFF.

This clone was detected only a few times. The V gene is TRBV12-3 or TRBV12-4, the J gene TRBJ2-2, with a possible D match to TRBD1 (6 bases). This CDR3 has 13 amino acids. Trimming removed 4 bases from V and 5 bases from J, with 8 bases in between. In DNA form, the CDR3 reads TGTGCCAGCAGTTGGACAGAAACCGGGGAGCTGTTTTTT. This sequence encodes CASSWTETGELFF.

DNA for the CDR3: TGCGCCAGCAGCGAACCACCGGGGGTCTCACAGCCCCAGCATTTT. Residues: CASSEPPGVSQPQHF. The chain combines TRBV10-2 with TRBJ1-5; tentative D call: TRBD1 (5 bases). Germline V lookup: CDR1 WSHSY, CDR2 SAAADI. This CDR3 spans 15 amino acids. Trimming took 6 bases from V and 7 from J, leaving 19 bases between them.

V is TRBV4-3 and J is TRBJ1-5; D not certain. V gave up 0 bases and J gave up 3 bases, with 3 bases separating them. CDR1 and CDR2 (germline): LGHNA, YSLEER. The CDR3 is 13 amino acids. CDR3 residues: CASSQDYNQPQHF. CDR3 coding DNA: TGCGCCAGCAGCCAAGATTACAATCAGCCCCAGCATTTT.

The V gene is TRBV5-1, the J gene TRBJ1-2, with 8 bases identical to TRBD1. The CDR3 runs 14 residues. V was pared by 4 bases and J by 5 bases, with 7 bases of the junction left unmatched. Germline values: CDR1 SGHRS, CDR2 YFSETQ. The CDR3 sequence: CASSPDRDVYGYTF. The CDR3 nucleotides read TGCGCCAGCAGCCCGGACAGGGACGTTTATGGCTACACCTTC.

CDR3 in amino acids: CASKPSGPQETQYF. CDR3 nucleotides: TGTGCCAGTAAGCCTAGCGGGCCCCAAGAGACCCAGTACTTC. V usage is TRBV19 and J usage is TRBJ2-5; 8 nucleotides match TRBD2. Germline-derived CDR1 and CDR2 are LNHDA and SQIVND (reference sequence). With 7 bases clipped from V and 1 base from J, the junction kept 5 bases outside the gene matches. This CDR3 is built from 14 residues. Based on the CDR3 plus reference TRBV19 and TRBJ2-5, the full variable domain is DGGITQSPKYLFRKEGQNVTLSCEQNLNHDAMYWYRQDPGQGLRLIYYSQIVNDFQKGDIAEGYSVSREKKESFPLTVTSAQKNPTAFYLCASKPSGPQETQYFGPGTRLLVL.

The chain links TRBV29-1 to TRBJ2-4; tentative D call: TRBD1 (5 bases). Trimming left V 6 bases short and J 3 bases short, with 9 bases between. Germline CDR1 is SQVTM and CDR2 is ANQGSEA. CDR3 length: 12 amino acids. The CDR3 reads CSVSRDKNIQYF. CDR3 sequence (DNA): TGCAGCGTATCCAGGGACAAAAACATTCAGTACTTC. The full variable domain, in which reference TRBV29-1 and TRBJ2-4 provide the parts outside the CDR3, is SAVISQKPSRDICQRGTSLTIQCQVDSQVTMMFWYRQQPGQSLTLIATANQGSEATYESGFVIDKFPISRPNLTFSTLTVSNMSPEDSSIYLCSVSRDKNIQYFGAGTRLSVL.

The chain couples TRBV28 to TRBJ1-2, with D hard to call. Germline loops: CDR1 MDHEN, CDR2 SYDVKM. V lost 3 bases to trimming and J lost 2 bases, with 10 bases between them. The CDR3 is 14 residues long. DNA of the CDR3: TGTGCCAGCAGTTTGCTGACCGGGAACTATGGCTACACCTTC. Translation gives CASSLLTGNYGYTF.

The gene calls are TRBV27 and TRBJ1-4, with 9 bases that match TRBD1. Germline values: CDR1 MNHEY, CDR2 SMNVEV (reference sequence). V shed 4 bases, J shed 7 bases, and the junction held 7 bases outside the gene matches. The CDR3 has 15 amino acids. The CDR3 DNA follows: TGTGCCAGCAGTTCCCGTCGGGACAGGGTTGAAAAACTGTTTTTT. This sequence encodes CASSSRRDRVEKLFF.

The chain recombines TRBV4-2 with TRBJ1-1, with D perhaps TRBD1 (5 bases). Germline lookup yields CDR1 LGHNA and CDR2 YNFKEQ. This CDR3 has 17 residues. The V and J ends lost 0 bases and 3 bases respectively, with 17 bases between them. Here the CDR3 DNA reads TGTGCCAGCAGCCAAGACGCGTCGGGGGATATGTACACTGAAGCTTTCTTT. Its protein is CASSQDASGDMYTEAFF.

This chain joins TRBV5-1 and TRBJ2-3; 13 positions match TRBD2. Looked up from germline, CDR1 is SGHRS and CDR2 is YFSETQ. The CDR3 totals 18 residues. V lost 1 base to trimming and J lost 1 base; unmatched junction nucleotides: 6. The DNA of the CDR3 is TGCGCCAGCAGCTTGCGGACTAGCGGGAGTATGGGCACAGATACGCAGTATTTT. Its protein is CASSLRTSGSMGTDTQYF.

Here the CDR3 reads CASSIGGGTDTQYF. The CDR3 DNA reads TGTGCCAGTAGTATAGGGGGGGGCACAGATACGCAGTATTTT. The genes are TRBV19 and TRBJ2-3; D is perhaps TRBD2 (6 bases). V lost 1 base and J 1 base, leaving 6 bases between the germline ends. This CDR3 contains 14 residues. The germline V gene has CDR1 LNHDA and CDR2 SQIVND (reference sequence). Variable domain in full (rest from reference TRBV19 and TRBJ2-3): DGGITQSPKYLFRKEGQNVTLSCEQNLNHDAMYWYRQDPGQGLRLIYYSQIVNDFQKGDIAEGYSVSREKKESFPLTVTSAQKNPTAFYLCASSIGGGTDTQYFGPGTRLTVL.

This chain links TRBV7-6 with TRBJ2-5; 7 bases align to TRBD2. The trim removed 1 base at V and 7 bases at J, leaving 12 bases unmatched. The CDR3 has 16 residues. Germline values: CDR1 SGHVS, CDR2 FNYEAQ. The CDR3 region is CASSLGTSGSRGTQYF. For the CDR3, the DNA is TGTGCCAGCAGCTTAGGGACTAGTGGGAGTAGGGGGACCCAGTACTTC.

The rearrangement uses TRBV18 and TRBJ2-5, with D hard to call. The CDR3 is made up of 13 amino acids. The V and J ends lost 4 bases and 2 bases respectively, with 8 bases between them. The germline V gene has CDR1 KGHSH and CDR2 LQKENI. CDR3 nucleotides: TGTGCCAGCTCACAACTCACGCAAGAGACCCAGTACTTC. As protein: CASSQLTQETQYF.

The chain has TRBV19 and TRBJ2-7; 13 bases match TRBD2. Unmatched junction bases numbered 5, after V lost 4 bases and J lost 2 bases. CDR1 is LNHDA, CDR2 SQIVND, per germline (reference sequence). CDR3 length equals 16 residues. The chain's CDR3 is CASSKGLAGAPYEQYF. The CDR3 bases are TGTGCCAGTAGTAAAGGACTAGCGGGAGCCCCCTACGAGCAGTACTTC.

V and J are TRBV5-8 and TRBJ2-2, with TRBD1 identical over 7 bases. The CDR3 is 15 residues long. Germline V CDR1 and CDR2: SGHTS, YDEGEE. J was trimmed by 1 base and V by 4 bases; bases with no gene match: 4. CDR3 nucleotide sequence: TGTGCCAGCAGCCCCTGGACAGGGAACACCGGGGAGCTGTTTTTT. It encodes CASSPWTGNTGELFF. Full variable domain (rest looked up from reference TRBV5-8 and TRBJ2-2): EAGVTQSPTHLIKTRGQQATLRCSPISGHTSVYWYQQALGLGLQFLLWYDEGEERNRGNFPPRFSGRQFPNYSSELNVNALELEDSALYLCASSPWTGNTGELFFGEGSRLTVL.

J is TRBJ2-7 and V is TRBV7-2; 11 bases line up with TRBD2. This CDR3 region has 16 residues. CDR1 SGHTA and CDR2 FQGNSA come from the germline V gene. V lost 3 bases to trimming and J lost 4 bases; unmatched junction nucleotides: 8. As DNA, the CDR3 is TGTGCCAGCAGCTTGGCCTCTAGCGGGAGGAGGTACGAGCAGTACTTC. Protein sequence: CASSLASSGRRYEQYF.

DNA of the CDR3: TGTGCCAGCTCACCACCTTGGTACCAGGATAATTCACCCCTCCACTTT. Protein: CASSPPWYQDNSPLHF. The genes are TRBV18 and TRBJ1-6; D unclear. The V gene's germline CDR1 is KGHSH and CDR2 LQKENI. The CDR3 is made up of 16 amino acids. V was cut by 0 bases and J by 5 bases, with 11 bases left in between.

This clone was recorded once. The V call is TRBV12-3 or TRBV12-4, the J call TRBJ1-2; 7 bases map to TRBD1. The CDR3 totals 13 residues. The junction had 9 bases not matched to a gene; V was cut back by 10 bases and J by 4 bases. In DNA, the CDR3 is TGTGCCACCATCCTGACAGGGTTCTATGGCTACACCTTC. Amino acids: CATILTGFYGYTF.

V and J are TRBV28 and TRBJ1-1, with TRBD1 matching 8 bases. The germline gives CDR1 MDHEN, CDR2 SYDVKM. The CDR3 consists of 15 residues. J gave up 1 base and V 6 bases, and 7 bases lay outside the gene matches. The CDR3 DNA sequence: TGTGCCAGCAGCCCAACCGGGACAGGGAACACTGAAGCTTTCTTT. Translating gives CASSPTGTGNTEAFF.

The rearrangement links TRBV7-9 to TRBJ2-2; D may be TRBD1 (6 bases). This CDR3 has 15 residues. V was shortened by 4 bases and J by 2 bases, with 11 bases between the two germline ends. Per germline, CDR1 SEHNR and CDR2 FQNEAQ (reference sequence). The CDR3 bases are TGTGCCAGCAGCTACCGACAGGCTAACACCGGGGAGCTGTTTTTT. This translates into CASSYRQANTGELFF.

This chain joins TRBV6-5 and TRBJ2-5, with D uncertain. V shed 3 bases and J shed 10 bases, with 18 bases lying between them. Germline V gene data show CDR1 as MNHEY and CDR2 as SVGAGI. The CDR3 is 14 amino acids. CDR3 region: CASSYYRGSEVQYF. The DNA of the CDR3 is TGTGCCAGCAGTTATTACCGTGGGTCAGAGGTCCAGTACTTC.

The chain employs TRBV7-2 and TRBJ2-7; the D is unclear. Trimming pared 4 bases from V and 7 bases from J, leaving 8 bases between. CDR3 length: 11 residues. In germline, CDR1 is SGHTA, CDR2 FQGNSA. Here the CDR3 reads CASSSNQEQYF. The DNA of the CDR3 is TGTGCCAGCAGCTCCAATCAAGAGCAGTACTTC.

The V gene is TRBV7-6, the J gene TRBJ2-3; 15 bases map to TRBD2. The V gene's germline CDR1 is SGHVS and CDR2 FNYEAQ. Germline trimming cut 3 bases from V and 3 bases from J; bases unmatched to any gene: 1. CDR3 length: 16 amino acids. The CDR3 DNA sequence: TGTGCCAGCAGCTTGGGACTAGCGGGGGGAACAGATACGCAGTATTTT. Its translation: CASSLGLAGGTDTQYF. Complete variable domain (other parts from reference TRBV7-6 and TRBJ2-3): GAGVSQSPRYKVTKRGQDVALRCDPISGHVSLYWYRQALGQGPEFLTYFNYEAQQDKSGLPNDRFSAERPEGSISTLTIQRTEQRDSAMYRCASSLGLAGGTDTQYFGPGTRLTVL.

The CDR3 DNA reads as TGTGCCAGCCCTCCTGGGCCACGGACCTACGAGCAGTACTTC. Translating it yields CASPPGPRTYEQYF. The chain has TRBV7-9 and TRBJ2-7; no clear D. Trimming removed 8 bases from V and 2 bases from J, with 16 bases in between. This CDR3 has 14 residues. Germline values: CDR1 SEHNR, CDR2 FQNEAQ (reference sequence).

This clone was recorded once. Compared with germline, one end of the junction differs, possibly owing to a read error. This chain uses TRBV23-1 with TRBJ1-5, with 8 bases lining up with TRBD1. TRBV23-1 is labeled an ORF, and its function is uncertain. CDR3 size: 18 residues. The CDR3 loop is CARSRPRGLLRGNQPQHF. The CDR3 DNA follows: TGCGCCCGCAGTCGACCCAGGGGGCTTTTACGCGGCAATCAGCCCCAGCATTTT.